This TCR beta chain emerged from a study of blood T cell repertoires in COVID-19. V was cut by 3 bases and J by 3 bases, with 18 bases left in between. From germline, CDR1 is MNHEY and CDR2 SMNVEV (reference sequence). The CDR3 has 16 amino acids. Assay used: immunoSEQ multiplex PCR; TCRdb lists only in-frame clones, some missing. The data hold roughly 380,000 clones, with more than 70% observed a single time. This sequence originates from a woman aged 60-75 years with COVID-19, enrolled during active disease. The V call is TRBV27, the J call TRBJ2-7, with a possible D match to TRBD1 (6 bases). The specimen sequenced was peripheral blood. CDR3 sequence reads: CASSFEGRGRGYEQYF. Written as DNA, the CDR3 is TGTGCCAGCAGTTTTGAGGGCCGAGGCAGGGGCTACGAGCAGTACTTC.